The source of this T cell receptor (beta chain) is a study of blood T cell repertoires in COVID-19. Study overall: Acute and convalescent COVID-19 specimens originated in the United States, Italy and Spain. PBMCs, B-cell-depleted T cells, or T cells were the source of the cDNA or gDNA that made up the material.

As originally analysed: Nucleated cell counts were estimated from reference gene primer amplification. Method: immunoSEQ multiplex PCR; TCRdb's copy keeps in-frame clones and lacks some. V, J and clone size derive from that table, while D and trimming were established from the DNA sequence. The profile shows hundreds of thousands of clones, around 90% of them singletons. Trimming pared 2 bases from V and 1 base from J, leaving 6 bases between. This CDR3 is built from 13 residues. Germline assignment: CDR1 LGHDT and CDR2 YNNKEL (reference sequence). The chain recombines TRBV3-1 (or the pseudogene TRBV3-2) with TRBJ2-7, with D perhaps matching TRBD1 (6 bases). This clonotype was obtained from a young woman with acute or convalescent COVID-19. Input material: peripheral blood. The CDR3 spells CASSQQGSYEQYF. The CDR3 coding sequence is TGTGCCAGCAGCCAACAGGGGTCCTACGAGCAGTACTTC.